This TCR beta chain stems from a study of kidney transplant recipient with SARS-CoV-2 infection. The germline CDR1 and CDR2 sequences are DFQATT and SNEGSKA (reference sequence). The CDR3 runs 14 residues. This clonotype was observed a handful of times. Germline and junction disagree at one end, which may indicate a read error. TCRdb fed the reads into MiXCR, producing one record per CDR3 protein. The table has 200,000 to 300,000 distinct CDR3 sequences, around 26% seen once. The source of this sequence is a male patient between 25 and 39 years old who had COVID-19 and was a kidney transplant recipient. Some T cells may be graft donor cells. Material: a blood sample, obtained at baseline and between days 110 and 120 from a kidney transplant recipient. The V call is TRBV20-1, the J call TRBJ2-7, with D maybe TRBD1 (6 bases). DNA of the CDR3: TGCAGTGCCAGAGACAGGACAGACTCCTACGAGCAGTACTTC. Translated: CSARDRTDSYEQYF.